The clone carrying this T cell receptor (beta chain) came up a few times. Its antigen is as yet unknown. This entry is derived from a study of T cell repertoires in cytomegalovirus infection. In the study overall: CMV infection plus the matching HLA type was flagged by public TCR beta signatures. Regarding the study as a whole: Clonotype analysis showed dominance of the ex vivo response by HLA-C-restricted CMV-specific TCR beta clonotypes. Of the TCR beta families, the public ones yielded a cumulative frequency that identified carriers of CMV plus the relevant HLA.

TCRdb re-called the reads with MiXCR, one entry per CDR3 protein. Here the sample spans roughly 630,000 distinct CDR3 sequences, 24% being singletons. Between the trimmed V and J ends, which lost 4 bases and 3 bases, there was a span of 13 bases. The CDR3 loop spans 15 amino acids. Looked up from germline, CDR1 is KGHDR and CDR2 is SFDVKD. The chain joins TRBV24-1 to TRBJ2-3, with D possibly TRBD1 on 5 matching bases. The receptor was derived from a human donor in good health (CMV status not recorded). Some clones in this sample may be carry-over from other donors' samples. Sequenced: CD8+ T cells from PBMCs. The CDR3 loop reads CATSEVGHGTDTQYF. CDR3 nucleotides: TGTGCCACCAGTGAGGTCGGACATGGGACAGATACGCAGTATTTT.